Sequencing of this TCR beta chain was carried out in a study of blood T cell repertoires in COVID-19 (dated by TCRdb to 2019 to 2021). Background for the entire study: The collaborator samples originated in the United States, Italy and Spain and spanned the acute and convalescent phases of COVID-19. The prospective study material was composed of cDNA or gDNA derived from T cells, B-cell-depleted T cells, or PBMCs. Deeply sampled blood TCRbeta repertoires from subjects exposed to, actively infected with, or recovered from COVID-19 were included in the dataset. A freely available public database, intended as a resource for researchers studying the immune response to SARS-CoV-2, is where the repertoires were released. The samples were drawn from the first 160 participants of the ongoing ImmuneRACE study and from some 1,300 subjects provided by 6 global collaborators. Sample metadata almost always included a de-identified subject ID, COVID-19 status, age in years and sex. Where available, HLA class I and class II types were taken from metadata supplied by the sample provider and were not determined by assay-based typing.

This clone has more than one count but fewer than ten. The antigen it recognizes is unknown. It has no much larger one-base neighbor in the sample; base qualities were not kept. Whole blood was collected in K2EDTA tubes by collaborating institutions according to the institutions' own protocols. For TCRbeta analysis, collaborators shipped samples in one of three forms: frozen whole blood, isolated PBMCs, or DNA extracted from either of those sample types. CDR1 LGHNT and CDR2 FRNRAP are derived from the germline V gene. At the junction V is shortened by 6 bases and J by 6 bases; bases outside the gene matches: 5. From its cysteine to its phenylalanine, the CDR3 spans 13 amino acids. Only the CDR3 portion is preserved as DNA: 39 bases, with reading frame beginning at the first base. The immunoSEQ Assay, a bias-controlled multiplex PCR, was used to amplify TCRbeta CDR3 regions from genomic DNA. Regarding the original processing steps: Within the assay, amplification of reference gene primers was used to estimate how many nucleated cells each sample contained. To quantify the absolute abundance of each unique TCRbeta CDR3 rearrangement, sequence reads were collapsed and filtered. Productive Simpson clonality was computed per sample as the square root of Simpson's diversity index over productive rearrangements. The source is immuneACCESS, and TCRdb retained only in-frame sequences with V and J called. Part of the clones is not carried over; for the studies checked, unresolved V genes explain less than half of this, and the remainder is unexplained. V, J and clone size derive from that table, while D and trimming were established from the DNA sequence. The sample includes around 130,000 clones, with 77% observed a single time. Roughly 7.9% of the sample belongs to the ten largest clones.

Here is what the overall study found, with its caveats: Clinical and demographic metadata were provided uncurated, with the amount varying by source and participant.

Sequenced material: peripheral blood. The clonotype comes from a human donor in a cohort sampled during active COVID-19. The chain joins TRBV12-5 to TRBJ2-1, and 7 junctional nucleotides match TRBD1. This receptor carries the CDR3 CASGQDRSNEQFF. At the DNA level, the sequence is TGTGCTAGTGGCCAGGACAGGAGCAATGAGCAGTTCTTC.